The TCR beta chain under discussion was sequenced for a study of CXCR3-negative and CXCR3-positive naive CD8 T cells. Whole-study results and caveats: Naive cells that were CXCR3-positive had more hydrophobic TRB CDR3s (compared with CXCR3-negative naive cells). Comparison of naive CXCR3-negative and CXCR3-positive cells revealed similar TRBV-TRBJ usage, while memory cells differed.

Researchers prepared the TRB cDNA libraries using 5' RACE with UMI labels. Using the 5' RACE reads, TCRdb records one entry per CDR3 protein without DNA. The table counts around 63,000 distinct CDR3 sequences; approximately 0.74% lies in the top ten. This CDR3 is 13 amino acids long. Germline V gene data show CDR1 as DFQATT and CDR2 as SNEGSKA (reference sequence). Phenotypically, naive CD8+ T cells corresponded to CD45RO-CCR7+CD27+CD95-. Comment on this clonotype: Its matching antigen is unknown.

This TCR was sampled from a human donor in good health. Some clones in this sample may be carry-over from other donors' samples. The chain recombines TRBV20-1 with TRBJ2-7; checking the TCRdb D call of TRBD2 is not possible without DNA. Material for sequencing was naive CXCR3+ CD8+ T cells from blood. Described subset: CD45RO-CCR7+CD27+CD95- naive CD8+ T cells expressing CXCR3 (TNR3+). The CDR3: CSARTSGSYEQYF.